The next 22 T cell receptor beta chains were all read from a single sample in a study of shared clonotypes between healthy human individuals. Libraries were prepared by immunoSEQ multiplex PCR; TCRdb keeps only in-frame clonotypes and omits some of them. The sample shows approximately 620,000 clones, about 96% of them seen only once. Sequenced sample: naive CD4+ T cells sorted from blood. The subset is: CD45RA+ positively selected. All receptors come from a woman aged 25-40 years in good health.

The gene calls are TRBV9 and TRBJ2-5; no firm D call. Trimming removed 0 bases from V and 2 bases from J, with 8 bases in between. The germline V gene has CDR1 SGDLS and CDR2 YYNGEE. The CDR3 totals 14 residues. The CDR3 DNA follows: TGTGCCAGCAGCGTAGCCAGCGCACAAGAGACCCAGTACTTC. This codes for CASSVASAQETQYF.

This chain connects TRBV7-2 to TRBJ2-7, with TRBD1 as a possible D gene (5 bases). CDR1 is SGHTA and CDR2 is FQGNSA in the germline V gene. The CDR3 length is 18 residues. V lost 3 bases and J 4 bases, leaving 25 bases between the germline ends. The CDR3 sequence is CASSFRQKRGEFAYEQYF. Written as DNA, the CDR3 is TGTGCCAGCAGCTTTCGACAAAAAAGGGGCGAGTTCGCATACGAGCAGTACTTC.

The chain carries TRBV6-1 and TRBJ2-7, with D perhaps TRBD1 or TRBD2 (7 bases each). This CDR3 spans 13 amino acids. Germline V CDR1 and CDR2: MNHNS, SASEGT. Trimming removed 6 bases at V and 2 bases at J, with 11 bases between. The CDR3 DNA follows: TGTGCCAGCAGCCAGGGGGGGGCCTACGAGCAGTACTTC. It yields the protein CASSQGGAYEQYF.

This clone was observed a handful of times. Here the CDR3 reads CASSYLWDDYGYTF. The CDR3 bases are TGTGCCAGCAGTTACCTCTGGGACGACTATGGCTACACCTTC. V usage is TRBV6-5 and J usage is TRBJ1-2; D is perhaps TRBD1 (5 bases). The CDR3 consists of 14 residues. With 2 bases removed from V and 3 bases from J, the gap between germline ends came to 10 bases. CDR1 is MNHEY, CDR2 SVGAGI, per germline.

The chain is built from TRBV28 and TRBJ2-7; tentatively, D is TRBD1 or TRBD2 (5 bases each). The CDR3 is 18 amino acids. Trimming stripped 3 bases from V and 0 bases from J, with 21 bases between. The V gene's germline CDR1 is MDHEN and CDR2 SYDVKM. CDR3 sequence: CASSFTVTGTPSSYEQYF. In DNA, the CDR3 is TGTGCCAGCAGTTTTACAGTGACCGGGACCCCAAGCTCCTACGAGCAGTACTTC.

The chain recombines TRBV28 with TRBJ2-5; 8 bases map to TRBD2. In germline, CDR1 is MDHEN, CDR2 SYDVKM. V shed 4 bases, J shed 3 bases, and the junction held 4 bases outside the gene matches. This CDR3 is 14 amino acids long. The CDR3 coding sequence is TGTGCCAGCAGTTCTGACGGGGGGGAAGAGACCCAGTACTTC. As protein: CASSSDGGEETQYF.

Only one count was recorded for this clone. The V call is TRBV5-8, the J call TRBJ2-1, with D possibly matching TRBD1 (6 bases). The CDR3 sequence is 16 residues long. Germline V lookup: CDR1 SGHTS, CDR2 YDEGEE. Trimming cost V 2 bases and J 5 bases, with 17 bases left between them. The CDR3 region is CASSLYRVSMNNEQFF. CDR3 DNA: TGTGCCAGCAGCTTATACAGGGTTTCGATGAACAATGAGCAGTTCTTC.

This sequence joins TRBV5-1 and TRBJ2-3; D tentatively reads TRBD1 or TRBD2 (6 bases each). Trimming stripped 0 bases from V and 4 bases from J, with 15 bases between. From germline, CDR1 is SGHRS and CDR2 YFSETQ. The CDR3 spans 16 residues. DNA for the CDR3: TGCGCCAGCAGCTTGGTTCCGGGGGCGGCATCAGATACGCAGTATTTT. Residues: CASSLVPGAASDTQYF.

The V call is TRBV19, the J call TRBJ2-1; D is undetermined. The CDR3 totals 13 residues. Trimming stripped 5 bases from V and 5 bases from J, with 10 bases between. Germline loops: CDR1 LNHDA, CDR2 SQIVND (reference sequence). CDR3: CASSPDGDNEQFF. Written as DNA, the CDR3 is TGTGCCAGTAGTCCAGACGGAGACAATGAGCAGTTCTTC.

The sample holds one count of this clone. The V call is TRBV6-5, the J call TRBJ2-7, with D possibly TRBD2 on 6 matching bases. CDR1 and CDR2 (germline): MNHEY, SVGAGI. V was clipped by 5 bases and J by 9 bases, with 17 bases between them. The CDR3 runs to 13 residues. The CDR3: CASSTIFGSGQYF. In DNA, the CDR3 is TGTGCCAGCAGTACTATATTCGGGAGCGGGCAGTACTTC.

In DNA, the CDR3 is TGCGCCACCAGACGATTCGCCGGGACAGGGCGTATCTCCCATCTCGGCACTGAAGCTTTCTTT. As protein: CATRRFAGTGRISHLGTEAFF. The rearrangement links TRBV5-1 to TRBJ1-1, with 9 nucleotides matching TRBD1. Germline-derived CDR1 and CDR2 are SGHRS and YFSETQ. The V gene end was trimmed by 9 bases and the J gene end by 4 bases; junction bases not matched to a gene: 31. This CDR3 is 21 amino acids long. The full variable domain, in which reference TRBV5-1 and TRBJ1-1 provide the parts outside the CDR3, is KAGVTQTPRYLIKTRGQQVTLSCSPISGHRSVSWYQQTPGQGLQFLFEYFSETQRNKGNFPGRFSGRQFSNSRSEMNVSTLELGDSALYLCATRRFAGTGRISHLGTEAFFGQGTRLTVV.

The rearrangement joins TRBV27 to TRBJ2-3, with 10 bases aligning to TRBD2. Germline V CDR1 and CDR2: MNHEY, SMNVEV (reference sequence). The CDR3 extends over 14 amino acids. V shed 6 bases and J 6 bases; nucleotides not matched to a gene: 6. CDR3 nucleotides: TGTGCCAGCAGCGATAGCGGGAGGCCTGATACGCAGTATTTT. As protein: CASSDSGRPDTQYF.

The chain joins TRBV5-8 to TRBJ1-5; TRBD1 matches at 11 bases. The CDR3 is 14 residues long. CDR1 SGHTS and CDR2 YDEGEE come from the germline V gene. With V trimmed by 4 bases and J by 5 bases, 2 bases remained unmatched. Written as DNA, the CDR3 is TGTGCCAGCAGCGGGGGACAGGGGGATCAGCCCCAGCATTTT. Translation gives CASSGGQGDQPQHF.

CDR3: CASSGGDYLNTEAFF. DNA for the CDR3: TGTGCCAGCAGTGGTGGGGATTATCTGAACACTGAAGCTTTCTTT. The chain carries TRBV2 and TRBJ1-1; no reliable D call. With 4 bases removed from V and 0 bases from J, the gap between germline ends came to 12 bases. Germline V gene data show CDR1 as SNHLY and CDR2 as FYNNEI. There are 15 residues in the CDR3.

The chain couples TRBV11-1 to TRBJ2-3; D gene ambiguous. This CDR3 contains 15 residues. V was cut by 5 bases and J by 4 bases, with 16 bases left in between. CDR1 and CDR2 from the germline V gene are SGHAT and FQDESV (reference sequence). CDR3 nucleotide sequence: TGTGCCAGCAGCACAAGACCCCCGGACCCAGATACGCAGTATTTT. Its protein is CASSTRPPDPDTQYF.

The chain joins TRBV27 to TRBJ1-3; no clear D. CDR1 is MNHEY and CDR2 is SMNVEV in the germline V gene (reference sequence). This CDR3 is built from 11 residues. V was cut by 6 bases and J by 4 bases, with 4 bases left in between. The CDR3 nucleotides read TGTGCCAGCAGCGAAGGAAACACCATATATTTT. Translating gives CASSEGNTIYF.

The rearrangement joins TRBV5-1 to TRBJ2-7; D might be TRBD1 or TRBD2, each matching 6 bases. The CDR3 covers 15 residues. CDR1 is SGHRS, CDR2 YFSETQ, per germline. V was shortened by 4 bases and J by 5 bases, with 19 bases between the two germline ends. The CDR3 loop is CASSGGRGGKDEQYF. The CDR3 nucleotides are TGCGCCAGCAGCGGGGGCCGGGGAGGAAAGGACGAGCAGTACTTC.

CDR3 bases: TGTGCCAGCAGCTTCCGGGAGGGGACCGGGGAGCTGTTTTTT. Its translation is CASSFREGTGELFF. The chain links TRBV7-9 to TRBJ2-2; TRBD2 aligns across 8 bases. V shed 3 bases and J 5 bases; nucleotides not matched to a gene: 2. Germline CDR1 reads SEHNR; CDR2 reads FQNEAQ (reference sequence). The CDR3 is made up of 14 amino acids.

CDR3 loop: CASSLARLAKRYEQYF. For the CDR3, the DNA is TGTGCCAGCAGCTTAGCCCGACTAGCGAAACGCTACGAGCAGTACTTC. The gene calls are TRBV11-2 and TRBJ2-7; 8 bases agree with TRBD2. J gave up 3 bases and V 1 base, and 8 bases lay outside the gene matches. The CDR3 spans 16 residues. Germline CDR1 and CDR2: SGHAT and FQNNGV.

The chain uses TRBV27 and TRBJ2-5; 8 bases match TRBD1. The CDR3 totals 16 residues. The germline V gene encodes CDR1 MNHEY and CDR2 SMNVEV (reference sequence). Trimming cost V 6 bases and J 2 bases; bases outside gene matches: 11. CDR3 in amino acids: CASSPRRTGTQETQYF. In DNA form, the CDR3 reads TGTGCCAGCAGCCCAAGGCGGACAGGGACTCAAGAGACCCAGTACTTC.

The chain joins TRBV28 to TRBJ2-7; D not certain. V lost 3 bases, J lost 2 bases, and 14 bases lay in between. Germline CDR1 reads MDHEN; CDR2 reads SYDVKM. The CDR3 extends over 15 amino acids. The CDR3 bases are TGTGCCAGCAGTTTGGGTACGGGTACTGCCTACGAGCAGTACTTC. It codes for CASSLGTGTAYEQYF.

J is TRBJ2-5 and V is TRBV18, with 7 positions matching TRBD2. Trimming took 3 bases from V and 4 from J; bases not matched to a gene: 2. CDR1 is KGHSH, CDR2 LQKENI, per germline. CDR3 length: 13 amino acids. The CDR3 reads CASSPAGVETQYF. CDR3 in DNA: TGTGCCAGCTCACCCGCGGGAGTAGAGACCCAGTACTTC.